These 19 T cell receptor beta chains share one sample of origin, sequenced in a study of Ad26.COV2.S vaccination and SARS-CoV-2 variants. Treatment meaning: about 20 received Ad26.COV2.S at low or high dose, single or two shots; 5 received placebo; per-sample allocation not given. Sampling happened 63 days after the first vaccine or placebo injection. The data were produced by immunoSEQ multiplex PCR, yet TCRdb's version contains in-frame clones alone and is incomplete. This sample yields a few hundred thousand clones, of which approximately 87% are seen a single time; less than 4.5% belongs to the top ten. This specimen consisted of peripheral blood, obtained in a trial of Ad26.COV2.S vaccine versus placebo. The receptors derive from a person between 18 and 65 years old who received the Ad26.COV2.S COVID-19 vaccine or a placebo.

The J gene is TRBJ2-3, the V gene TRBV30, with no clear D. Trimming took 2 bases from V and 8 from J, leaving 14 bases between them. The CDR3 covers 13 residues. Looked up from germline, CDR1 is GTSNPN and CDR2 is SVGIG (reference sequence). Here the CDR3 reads CAWSPQVSGTQYF. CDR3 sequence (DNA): TGTGCCTGGAGTCCCCAGGTATCAGGTACGCAGTATTTT.

The CDR3 is CASSPLLSSNEQYF. The CDR3 nucleotides read TGTGCCAGCAGTCCCCTCCTTTCCAGCAACGAGCAGTACTTC. J is TRBJ2-7 and V is TRBV28; D gene unclear. Germline lookup yields CDR1 MDHEN and CDR2 SYDVKM. The V end was cut by 5 bases, the J end by 5 bases, with 16 bases between. There are 14 residues in the CDR3.

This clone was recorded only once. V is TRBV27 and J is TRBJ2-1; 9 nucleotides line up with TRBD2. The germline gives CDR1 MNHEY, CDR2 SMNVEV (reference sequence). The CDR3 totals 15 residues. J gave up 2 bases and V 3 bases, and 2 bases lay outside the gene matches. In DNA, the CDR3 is TGTGCCAGCAGTTTTGCGGGGGGGCCCTACAATGAGCAGTTCTTC. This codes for CASSFAGGPYNEQFF.

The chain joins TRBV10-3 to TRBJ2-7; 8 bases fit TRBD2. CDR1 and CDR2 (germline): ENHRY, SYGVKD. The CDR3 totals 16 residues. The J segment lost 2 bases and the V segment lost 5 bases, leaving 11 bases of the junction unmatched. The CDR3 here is CAISQGSGGATYEQYF. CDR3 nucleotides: TGTGCCATCAGTCAAGGAAGCGGGGGAGCAACCTACGAGCAGTACTTC.

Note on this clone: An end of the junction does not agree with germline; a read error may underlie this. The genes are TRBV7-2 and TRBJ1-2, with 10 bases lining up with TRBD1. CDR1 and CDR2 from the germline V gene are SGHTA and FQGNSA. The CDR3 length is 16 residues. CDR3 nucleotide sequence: TGTGCCAGCAGCCTAGCCCCCGGGACAGGGGAAGTCTTTTACACCTTC. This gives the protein CASSLAPGTGEVFYTF.

CDR3 nucleotide sequence: TGTGCCAGCAGTGAATTTGGCGATCCCTACGAGCAGTACTTC. This translates into CASSEFGDPYEQYF. The chain joins TRBV25-1 to TRBJ2-7; D ambiguous. Germline CDR1 is MGHDK and CDR2 is SYGVNS. V lost 1 base and J 2 bases, leaving 9 bases between the germline ends. The CDR3 spans 14 residues.

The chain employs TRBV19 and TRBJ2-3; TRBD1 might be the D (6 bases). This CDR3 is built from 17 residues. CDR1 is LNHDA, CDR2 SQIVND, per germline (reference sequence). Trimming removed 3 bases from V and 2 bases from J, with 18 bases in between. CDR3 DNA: TGTGCCAGTAGTATGGGACACAGAAGGATTTCCACAGATACGCAGTATTTT. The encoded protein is CASSMGHRRISTDTQYF.

The CDR3 nucleotides are TGTGCCTGGACCCCGTGGGGGGGCGGCAATCAGCCCCAGCATTTT. Translated, it gives CAWTPWGGGNQPQHF. The V and J genes are TRBV30 and TRBJ1-5, with D maybe TRBD1 (6 bases). The CDR3 has 15 amino acids. Germline values: CDR1 GTSNPN, CDR2 SVGIG (reference sequence). The V end was cut by 4 bases, the J end by 2 bases, with 15 bases between.

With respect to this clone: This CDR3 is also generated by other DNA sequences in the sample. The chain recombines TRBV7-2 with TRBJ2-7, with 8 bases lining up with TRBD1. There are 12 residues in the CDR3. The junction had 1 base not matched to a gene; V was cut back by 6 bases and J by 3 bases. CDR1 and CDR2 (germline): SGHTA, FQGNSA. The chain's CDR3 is CASSGTGYEQYF. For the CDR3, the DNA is TGTGCCAGCAGTGGGACAGGCTACGAGCAGTACTTC.

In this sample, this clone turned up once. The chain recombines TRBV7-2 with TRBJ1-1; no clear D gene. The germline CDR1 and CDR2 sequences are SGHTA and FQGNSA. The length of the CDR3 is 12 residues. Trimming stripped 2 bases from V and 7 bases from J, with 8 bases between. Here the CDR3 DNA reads TGTGCCAGCAGCTTAATCTCCGGTGAAGCTTTCTTT. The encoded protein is CASSLISGEAFF.

CDR3 sequence reads: CASSPSGASSYEQYF. CDR3 DNA: TGTGCCAGCAGCCCGAGCGGGGCCAGCTCCTACGAGCAGTACTTC. The chain combines TRBV7-2 with TRBJ2-7, with 7 bases matching TRBD2. The V gene's germline CDR1 is SGHTA and CDR2 FQGNSA. Germline trimming cut 5 bases from V and 0 bases from J; bases unmatched to any gene: 7. The CDR3 loop spans 15 amino acids. Full variable domain (missing parts from reference TRBV7-2 and TRBJ2-7): GAGVSQSPSNKVTEKGKDVELRCDPISGHTALYWYRQSLGQGLEFLIYFQGNSAPDKSGLPSDRFSAERTGGSVSTLTIQRTQQEDSAVYLCASSPSGASSYEQYFGPGTRLTVT.

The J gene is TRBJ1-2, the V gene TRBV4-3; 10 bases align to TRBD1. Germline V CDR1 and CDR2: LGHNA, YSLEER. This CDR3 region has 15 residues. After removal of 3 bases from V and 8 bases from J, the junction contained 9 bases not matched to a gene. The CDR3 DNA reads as TGCGCCAGCAGCCATGCCGGGACAGGGGAGTTGGGCTACACCTTC. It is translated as CASSHAGTGELGYTF.

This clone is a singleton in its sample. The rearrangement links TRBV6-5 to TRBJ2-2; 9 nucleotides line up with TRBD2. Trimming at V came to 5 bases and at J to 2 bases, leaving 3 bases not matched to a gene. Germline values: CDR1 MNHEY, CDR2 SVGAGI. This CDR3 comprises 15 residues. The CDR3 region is CASSPTSGNTGELFF. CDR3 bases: TGTGCCAGCAGTCCGACTAGCGGAAACACCGGGGAGCTGTTTTTT.

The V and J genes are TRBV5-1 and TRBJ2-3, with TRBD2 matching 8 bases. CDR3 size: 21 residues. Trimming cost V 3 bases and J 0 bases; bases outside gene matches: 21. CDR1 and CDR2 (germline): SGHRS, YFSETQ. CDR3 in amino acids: CASSWWASSPPSGGSTDTQYF. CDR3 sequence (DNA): TGCGCCAGCAGCTGGTGGGCCTCTAGCCCCCCAAGCGGGGGTAGCACAGATACGCAGTATTTT.

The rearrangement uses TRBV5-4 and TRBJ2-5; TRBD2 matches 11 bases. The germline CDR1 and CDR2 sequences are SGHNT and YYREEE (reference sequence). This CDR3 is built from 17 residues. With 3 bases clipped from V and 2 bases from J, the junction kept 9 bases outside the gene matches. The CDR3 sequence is CASSSEPGLAVQETQYF. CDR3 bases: TGTGCCAGCAGCTCGGAACCGGGACTAGCGGTACAAGAGACCCAGTACTTC.

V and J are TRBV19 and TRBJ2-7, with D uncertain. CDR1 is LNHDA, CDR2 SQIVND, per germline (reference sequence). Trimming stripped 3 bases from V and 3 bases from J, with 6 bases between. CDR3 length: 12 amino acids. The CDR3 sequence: CASSMLGYEQYF. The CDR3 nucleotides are TGTGCCAGTAGTATGTTGGGCTACGAGCAGTACTTC.

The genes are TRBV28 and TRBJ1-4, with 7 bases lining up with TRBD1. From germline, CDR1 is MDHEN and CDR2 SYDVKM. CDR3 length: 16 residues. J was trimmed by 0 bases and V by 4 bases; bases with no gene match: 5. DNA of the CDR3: TGTGCCAGCAGTTCCCACAGGGGCACAACTAATGAAAAACTGTTTTTT. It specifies CASSSHRGTTNEKLFF.

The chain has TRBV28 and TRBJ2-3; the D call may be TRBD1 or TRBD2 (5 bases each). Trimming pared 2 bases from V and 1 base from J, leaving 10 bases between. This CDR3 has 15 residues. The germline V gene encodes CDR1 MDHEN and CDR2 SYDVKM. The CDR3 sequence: CASSLMVGGTDTQYF. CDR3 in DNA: TGTGCCAGCAGTTTAATGGTGGGGGGCACAGATACGCAGTATTTT.

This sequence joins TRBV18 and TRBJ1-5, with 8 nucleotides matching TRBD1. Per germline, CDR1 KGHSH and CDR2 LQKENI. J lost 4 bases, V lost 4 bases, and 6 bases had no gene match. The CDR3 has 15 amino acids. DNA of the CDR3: TGTGCCAGCTCACTAACAGGGGGTGGGAATCAGCCCCAGCATTTT. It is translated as CASSLTGGGNQPQHF.